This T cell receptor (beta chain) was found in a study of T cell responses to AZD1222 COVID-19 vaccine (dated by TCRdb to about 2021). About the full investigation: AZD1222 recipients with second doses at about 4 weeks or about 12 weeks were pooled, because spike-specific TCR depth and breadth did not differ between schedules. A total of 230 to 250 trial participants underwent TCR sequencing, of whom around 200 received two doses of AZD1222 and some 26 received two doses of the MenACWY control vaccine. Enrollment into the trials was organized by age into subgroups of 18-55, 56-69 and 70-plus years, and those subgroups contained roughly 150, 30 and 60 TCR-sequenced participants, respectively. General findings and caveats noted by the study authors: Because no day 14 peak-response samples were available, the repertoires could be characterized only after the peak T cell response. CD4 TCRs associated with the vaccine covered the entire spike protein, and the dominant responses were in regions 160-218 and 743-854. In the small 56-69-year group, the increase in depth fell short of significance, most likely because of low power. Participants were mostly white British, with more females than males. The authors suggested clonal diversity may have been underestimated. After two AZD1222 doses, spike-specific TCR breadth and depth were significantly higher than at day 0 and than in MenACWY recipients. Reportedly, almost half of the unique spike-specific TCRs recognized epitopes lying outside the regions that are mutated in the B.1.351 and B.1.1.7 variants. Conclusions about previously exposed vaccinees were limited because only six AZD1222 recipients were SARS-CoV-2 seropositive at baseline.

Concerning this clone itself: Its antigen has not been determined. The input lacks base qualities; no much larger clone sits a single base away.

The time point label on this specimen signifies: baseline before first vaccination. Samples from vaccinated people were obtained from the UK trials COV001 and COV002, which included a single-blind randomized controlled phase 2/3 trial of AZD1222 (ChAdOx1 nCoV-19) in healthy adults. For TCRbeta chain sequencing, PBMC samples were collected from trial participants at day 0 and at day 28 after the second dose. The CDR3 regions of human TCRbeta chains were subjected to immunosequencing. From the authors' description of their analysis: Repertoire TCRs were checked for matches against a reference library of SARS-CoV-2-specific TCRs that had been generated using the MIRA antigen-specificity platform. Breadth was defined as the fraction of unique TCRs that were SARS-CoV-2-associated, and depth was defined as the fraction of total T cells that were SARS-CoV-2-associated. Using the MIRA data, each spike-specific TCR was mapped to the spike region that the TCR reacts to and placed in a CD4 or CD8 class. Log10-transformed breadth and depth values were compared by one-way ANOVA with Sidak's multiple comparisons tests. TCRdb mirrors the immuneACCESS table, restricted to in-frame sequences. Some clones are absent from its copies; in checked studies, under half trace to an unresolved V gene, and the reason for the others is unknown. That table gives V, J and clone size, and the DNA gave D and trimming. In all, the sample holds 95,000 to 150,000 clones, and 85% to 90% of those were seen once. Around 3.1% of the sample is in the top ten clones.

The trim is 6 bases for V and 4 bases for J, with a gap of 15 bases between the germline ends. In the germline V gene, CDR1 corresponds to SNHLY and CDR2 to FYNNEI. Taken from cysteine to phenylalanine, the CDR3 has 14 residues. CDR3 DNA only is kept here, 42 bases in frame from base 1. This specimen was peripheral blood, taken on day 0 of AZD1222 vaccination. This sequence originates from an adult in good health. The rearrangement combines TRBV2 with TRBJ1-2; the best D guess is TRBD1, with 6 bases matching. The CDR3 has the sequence CASRDGDTSYGYTF. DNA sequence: TGTGCCAGCAGGGACGGGGACACCTCCTATGGCTACACCTTC.